These 6 T cell receptor beta chains were sequenced from one sample in a study of cytomegalovirus exposure and HLA in healthy donors. PCR involved 60 Vbeta and 13 Jbeta primers. Profiled with immunoSEQ multiplex PCR; TCRdb holds only in-frame clones, not every one. The table shows some 160,000 clones, with around 83% occurring only once. Sequenced sample: PBMCs. These receptors originate from a man aged 50 to 60 in good health and CMV-seropositive.

The gene calls are TRBV7-9 and TRBJ2-7, with D possibly matching TRBD2 (6 bases). Trimming removed 6 bases from V and 5 bases from J, with 14 bases in between. Germline values: CDR1 SEHNR, CDR2 FQNEAQ (reference sequence). The CDR3 is 13 amino acids. CDR3 bases: TGTGCCAGCAGGCCCCGGGACTCAAACGAGCAGTACTTC. Protein product: CASRPRDSNEQYF.

This sequence joins TRBV29-1 and TRBJ2-2, with D hard to call. The V end lost 4 bases, the J end lost 2 bases, and 5 bases lay between the germline ends. This CDR3 contains 12 residues. The V gene's germline CDR1 is SQVTM and CDR2 ANQGSEA. The CDR3 coding sequence is TGCAGCGTTGTGAGTAACACCGGGGAGCTGTTTTTT. Its translation is CSVVSNTGELFF.

The chain recombines TRBV15 with TRBJ1-1, with D uncertain. The V and J ends lost 0 bases and 5 bases respectively, with 7 bases between them. CDR1 is LNHNV, CDR2 YYDKDF, per germline (reference sequence). The CDR3 covers 13 residues. In nucleotides, the CDR3 is TGTGCCACCAGCAGAGACCGAGGGACTGAAGCTTTCTTT. It yields the protein CATSRDRGTEAFF.

Concerning this clone: Other DNA sequences from this sample encode an identical CDR3 as well. The chain carries TRBV18 and TRBJ2-7; no definite D call. The V end lost 0 bases, the J end lost 4 bases, and 7 bases lay between the germline ends. The CDR3 has 13 amino acids. CDR1 KGHSH and CDR2 LQKENI come from the germline V gene. This CDR3 reads CASSPPSRYEQYF. The DNA of the CDR3 is TGTGCCAGCTCACCACCCTCGAGGTACGAGCAGTACTTC.

This sequence joins TRBV5-4 and TRBJ2-2, with D possibly matching TRBD1 (6 bases). V gave up 4 bases and J gave up 4 bases, with 17 bases separating them. CDR3 length: 16 amino acids. The V gene's germline CDR1 is SGHNT and CDR2 YYREEE (reference sequence). CDR3 in amino acids: CASSLGHFRGTGELFF. The CDR3 nucleotides read TGTGCCAGCAGCCTGGGACATTTCCGGGGCACCGGGGAGCTGTTTTTT.

The chain uses TRBV6-5 and TRBJ2-7; 8 bases line up with TRBD1. The CDR3 consists of 15 residues. Losses at the gene ends were 2 bases for V and 0 bases for J; bases not matched to a gene: 3. From germline, CDR1 is MNHEY and CDR2 SVGAGI. CDR3 sequence: CASSYRQGRSYEQYF. In nucleotides, the CDR3 is TGTGCCAGCAGTTACAGACAGGGGCGCTCCTACGAGCAGTACTTC.